These T cell receptor beta chains were read from a single sample in a study of shared clonotypes between healthy human individuals. TCRdb's copy holds only in-frame clones and misses some; the assay was immunoSEQ multiplex PCR. The sample lists 450,000 to 600,000 clones, around 79% occurring once. Sample: PBMCs. These receptors were obtained from a woman aged 40 to 50 in good health. Some clones in this sample may be carry-over from other donors' samples. The CDR3 runs from the conserved cysteine through the conserved F or W. A D gene is named only where the DNA matches it firmly. The size of a clone is reported for some rows only, either as once, few or many, or as a class for expanded clones.

CDR3aa: CSVAGGGLGTDTQYF; CDR3nt: TGCAGCGTTGCTGGAGGAGGGTTGGGCACAGATACGCAGTATTTT; d_gene: NA; abundance: NA; j_gene: TRBJ2-3; v_gene: TRBV29-1
CDR3aa: CAWSVLGGFGEKLFF; CDR3nt: TGTGCCTGGAGTGTACTGGGGGGCTTTGGTGAAAAACTGTTTTTT; d_gene: NA; abundance: NA; j_gene: TRBJ1-4; v_gene: TRBV30
CDR3aa: CASSGTGGYGYTF; CDR3nt: TGTGCCAGCAGTGGAACAGGGGGCTATGGCTACACCTTC; d_gene: TRBD1; abundance: NA; j_gene: TRBJ1-2; v_gene: TRBV6-1
CDR3aa: CSGIDGNQETQYF; CDR3nt: TGCAGCGGGATTGACGGGAACCAAGAGACCCAGTACTTC; d_gene: NA; abundance: NA; j_gene: TRBJ2-5; v_gene: TRBV29-1
CDR3aa: CASSLTGQDTQYF; CDR3nt: TGTGCCAGCAGCTTAACCGGTCAAGATACGCAGTATTTT; d_gene: NA; abundance: NA; j_gene: TRBJ2-3; v_gene: TRBV7-3
CDR3aa: CASSLVGRASEQYF; CDR3nt: TGTGCCAGCAGCTTGGTCGGGAGGGCCTCCGAGCAGTACTTC; d_gene: TRBD2; abundance: NA; j_gene: TRBJ2-7; v_gene: TRBV5-4
CDR3aa: CASSQDWGQPYEQYF; CDR3nt: TGCGCCAGCAGCCAAGATTGGGGACAACCCTACGAGCAGTACTTC; d_gene: NA; abundance: NA; j_gene: TRBJ2-7; v_gene: TRBV4-3
CDR3aa: CASSLFDRGLFF; CDR3nt: TGTGCCAGCAGCCTTTTTGACCGAGGGTTGTTCTTC; d_gene: NA; abundance: NA; j_gene: TRBJ2-1; v_gene: TRBV5-5
CDR3aa: CASSPGGTCEQFF; CDR3nt: TGTGCCAGCAGCCCCGGGGGGACATGCGAGCAGTTCTTC; d_gene: NA; abundance: NA; j_gene: TRBJ2-1; v_gene: TRBV21-1
CDR3aa: CASSLAGTVNTEAFF; CDR3nt: TGTGCCAGCAGTCTAGCCGGGACCGTGAACACTGAAGCTTTCTTT; d_gene: NA; abundance: NA; j_gene: TRBJ1-1; v_gene: TRBV27
CDR3aa: CASSIPGLAGNEQFF; CDR3nt: TGTGCCAGTAGTATCCCGGGACTAGCGGGCAATGAGCAGTTCTTC; d_gene: TRBD2; abundance: few; j_gene: TRBJ2-1; v_gene: TRBV19
CDR3aa: CASGLSPSGGASTDTQYF; CDR3nt: TGTGCTAGTGGTTTGAGTCCTAGCGGAGGCGCTAGCACAGATACGCAGTATTTT; d_gene: TRBD2; abundance: NA; j_gene: TRBJ2-3; v_gene: TRBV12-5
CDR3aa: CASSQDRSGANVPTF; CDR3nt: TGCGCCAGCAGCCAAGATAGATCCGGGGCCAACGTCCCGACTTTC; d_gene: NA; abundance: NA; j_gene: TRBJ2-6; v_gene: TRBV4-1
CDR3aa: CATKRRQNTDTQYF; CDR3nt: TGTGCCACCAAAAGGCGGCAGAACACAGATACGCAGTATTTT; d_gene: NA; abundance: NA; j_gene: TRBJ2-3; v_gene: TRBV15
CDR3aa: CASSHQFSGANVLTF; CDR3nt: TGTGCCAGCTCACATCAGTTCTCTGGGGCCAACGTCCTGACTTTC; d_gene: NA; abundance: NA; j_gene: TRBJ2-6; v_gene: TRBV18
CDR3aa: CAWSVSGRLYEQYF; CDR3nt: TGTGCCTGGAGTGTATCGGGAAGGCTCTACGAGCAGTACTTC; d_gene: NA; abundance: NA; j_gene: TRBJ2-7; v_gene: TRBV30
CDR3aa: CASSSLGVGVDTEAFF; CDR3nt: TGTGCCAGCAGCTCGTTGGGGGTCGGGGTGGACACTGAAGCTTTCTTT; d_gene: NA; abundance: NA; j_gene: TRBJ1-1; v_gene: TRBV7-8
CDR3aa: CASSLAGTVNEKLFF; CDR3nt: TGCGCCAGCAGCTTAGCCGGGACAGTTAATGAAAAACTGTTTTTT; d_gene: TRBD1; abundance: NA; j_gene: TRBJ1-4; v_gene: TRBV5-1
CDR3aa: CASSLGLAADTQYF; CDR3nt: TGTGCCAGCAGCTTGGGACTAGCGGCAGATACGCAGTATTTT; d_gene: TRBD2; abundance: NA; j_gene: TRBJ2-3; v_gene: TRBV7-3
CDR3aa: CASEGILFYNEQFF; CDR3nt: TGTGCCAGTGAGGGAATACTATTTTACAATGAGCAGTTCTTC; d_gene: NA; abundance: NA; j_gene: TRBJ2-1; v_gene: TRBV6-1
CDR3aa: CVLASGSRRYF; CDR3nt: TGTGTATTGGCTAGCGGGAGCCGGCGGTACTTC; d_gene: TRBD2; abundance: once; j_gene: TRBJ2-7; v_gene: TRBV30
CDR3aa: CASSLDVTGGGYTF; CDR3nt: TGTGCCAGCAGCTTAGATGTCACGGGAGGCGGCTACACCTTC; d_gene: NA; abundance: NA; j_gene: TRBJ1-2; v_gene: TRBV7-9
CDR3aa: CASSYPLGAGNQPQHF; CDR3nt: TGTGCCAGCAGTTACCCGCTGGGGGCCGGCAATCAGCCCCAGCATTTT; d_gene: NA; abundance: NA; j_gene: TRBJ1-5; v_gene: TRBV28
CDR3aa: CASSLVRSPTNEQFF; CDR3nt: TGTGCCAGCAGCTTAGTTAGATCCCCCACCAATGAGCAGTTCTTC; d_gene: NA; abundance: NA; j_gene: TRBJ2-1; v_gene: TRBV7-3
CDR3aa: CASSRAATGGTGELFF; CDR3nt: TGTGCCAGCAGTCGTGCGGCTACGGGCGGGACCGGGGAGCTGTTTTTT; d_gene: NA; abundance: few; j_gene: TRBJ2-2; v_gene: TRBV28
CDR3aa: CASSSGLNTEAFF; CDR3nt: TGTGCCAGTAGTTCAGGGCTCAACACTGAAGCTTTCTTT; d_gene: NA; abundance: many; j_gene: TRBJ1-1; v_gene: TRBV19
CDR3aa: CSGIMNTEAFF; CDR3nt: TGCAGTGGAATTATGAACACTGAAGCTTTCTTT; d_gene: NA; abundance: NA; j_gene: TRBJ1-1; v_gene: TRBV20-1